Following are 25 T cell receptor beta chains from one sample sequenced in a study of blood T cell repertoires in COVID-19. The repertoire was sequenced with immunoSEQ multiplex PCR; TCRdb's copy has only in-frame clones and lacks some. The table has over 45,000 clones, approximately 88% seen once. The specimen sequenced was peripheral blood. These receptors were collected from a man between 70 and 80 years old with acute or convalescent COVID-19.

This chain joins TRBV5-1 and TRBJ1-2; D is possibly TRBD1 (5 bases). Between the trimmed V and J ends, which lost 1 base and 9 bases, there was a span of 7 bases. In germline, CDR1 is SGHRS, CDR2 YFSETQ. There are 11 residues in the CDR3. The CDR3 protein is CASSLSGSYTF. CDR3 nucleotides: TGCGCCAGCAGCTTGTCAGGGAGCTACACCTTC.

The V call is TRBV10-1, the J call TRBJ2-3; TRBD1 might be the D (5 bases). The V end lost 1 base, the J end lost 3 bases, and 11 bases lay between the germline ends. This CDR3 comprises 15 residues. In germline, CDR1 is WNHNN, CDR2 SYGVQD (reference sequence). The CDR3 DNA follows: TGCGCCAGCAGTGAGTTGGGTAAGGGGACAGATACGCAGTATTTT. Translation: CASSELGKGTDTQYF.

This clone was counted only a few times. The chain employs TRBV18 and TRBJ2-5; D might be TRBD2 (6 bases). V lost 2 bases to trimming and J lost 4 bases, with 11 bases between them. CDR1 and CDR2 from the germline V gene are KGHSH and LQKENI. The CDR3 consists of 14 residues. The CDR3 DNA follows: TGTGCCAGCTCACCAGGAGGGGTTTCAGAGACCCAGTACTTC. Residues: CASSPGGVSETQYF.

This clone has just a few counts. CDR3 protein: CASSFGQNTEAFF. The CDR3 bases are TGTGCCAGCAGCTTCGGACAGAACACTGAAGCTTTCTTT. The chain employs TRBV5-4 and TRBJ1-1, with TRBD1 as a possible D gene (5 bases). V lost 2 bases and J 1 base, leaving 6 bases between the germline ends. Germline-derived CDR1 and CDR2 are SGHNT and YYREEE (reference sequence). The CDR3 runs 13 residues.

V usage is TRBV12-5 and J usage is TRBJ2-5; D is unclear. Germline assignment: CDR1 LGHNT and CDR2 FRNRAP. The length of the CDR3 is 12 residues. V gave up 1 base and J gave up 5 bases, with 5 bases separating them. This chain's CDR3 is CASGLDGETQYF. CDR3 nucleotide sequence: TGTGCTAGTGGTTTGGACGGGGAGACCCAGTACTTC.

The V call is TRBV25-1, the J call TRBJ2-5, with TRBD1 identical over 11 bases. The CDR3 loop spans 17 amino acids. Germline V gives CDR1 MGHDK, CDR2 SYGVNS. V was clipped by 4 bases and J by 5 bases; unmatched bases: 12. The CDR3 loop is CASSAVKRDRGRETQYF. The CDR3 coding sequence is TGTGCCAGCAGTGCCGTGAAACGGGACAGGGGGAGGGAGACCCAGTACTTC.

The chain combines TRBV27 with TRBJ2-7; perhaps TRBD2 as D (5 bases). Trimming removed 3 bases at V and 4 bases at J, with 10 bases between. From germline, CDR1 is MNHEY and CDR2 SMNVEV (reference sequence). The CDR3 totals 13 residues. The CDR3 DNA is TGTGCCAGCAGTTTTACGGGGAAATACGAGCAGTACTTC. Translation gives CASSFTGKYEQYF.

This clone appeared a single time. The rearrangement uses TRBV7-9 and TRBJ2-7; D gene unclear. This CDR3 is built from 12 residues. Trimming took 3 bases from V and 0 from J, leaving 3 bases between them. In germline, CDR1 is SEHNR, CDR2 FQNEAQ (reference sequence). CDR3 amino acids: CASSFSSYEQYF. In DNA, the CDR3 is TGTGCCAGCAGCTTTAGCTCCTACGAGCAGTACTTC.

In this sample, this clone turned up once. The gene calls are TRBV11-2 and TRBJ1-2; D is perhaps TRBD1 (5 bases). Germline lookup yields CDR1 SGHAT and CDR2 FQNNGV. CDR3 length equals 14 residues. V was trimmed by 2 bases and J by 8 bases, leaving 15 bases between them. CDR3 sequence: CASSLIRTGGGYTF. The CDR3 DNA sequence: TGTGCCAGCAGCTTAATCCGGACCGGGGGGGGCTACACCTTC.

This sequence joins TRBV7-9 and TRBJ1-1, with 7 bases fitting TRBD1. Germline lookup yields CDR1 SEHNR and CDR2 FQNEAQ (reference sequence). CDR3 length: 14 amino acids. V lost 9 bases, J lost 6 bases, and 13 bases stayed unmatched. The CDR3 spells CASLRQGWTAEAFF. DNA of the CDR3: TGTGCCAGTCTTCGACAGGGTTGGACTGCTGAAGCTTTCTTT.

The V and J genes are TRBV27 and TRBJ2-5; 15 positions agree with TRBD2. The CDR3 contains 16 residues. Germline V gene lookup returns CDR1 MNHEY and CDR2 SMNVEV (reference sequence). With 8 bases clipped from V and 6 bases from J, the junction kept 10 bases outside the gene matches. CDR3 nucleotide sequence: TGTGCCAGCCGGACTAGCGGGAGGGCCCGTCAGAAGACCCAGTACTTC. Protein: CASRTSGRARQKTQYF.

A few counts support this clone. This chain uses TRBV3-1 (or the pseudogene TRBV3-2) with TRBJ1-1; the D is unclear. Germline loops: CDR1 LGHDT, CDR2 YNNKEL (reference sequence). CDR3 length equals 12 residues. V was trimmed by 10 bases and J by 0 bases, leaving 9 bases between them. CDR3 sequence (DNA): TGTGCCAAATTACACCTGAACACTGAAGCTTTCTTT. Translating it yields CAKLHLNTEAFF.

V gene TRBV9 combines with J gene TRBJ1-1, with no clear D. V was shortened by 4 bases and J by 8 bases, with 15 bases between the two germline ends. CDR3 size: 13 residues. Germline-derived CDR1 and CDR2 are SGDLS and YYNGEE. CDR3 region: CASSPRPFEEAFF. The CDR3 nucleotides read TGTGCCAGCAGCCCCCGCCCCTTTGAGGAAGCTTTCTTT.

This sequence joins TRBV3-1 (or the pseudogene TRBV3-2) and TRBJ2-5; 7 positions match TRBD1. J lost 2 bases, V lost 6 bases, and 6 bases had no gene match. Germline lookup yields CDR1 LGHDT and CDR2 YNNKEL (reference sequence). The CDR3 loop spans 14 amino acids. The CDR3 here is CASRHRDRQETQYF. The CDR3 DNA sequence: TGTGCCAGCAGACACCGGGACAGACAAGAGACCCAGTACTTC.

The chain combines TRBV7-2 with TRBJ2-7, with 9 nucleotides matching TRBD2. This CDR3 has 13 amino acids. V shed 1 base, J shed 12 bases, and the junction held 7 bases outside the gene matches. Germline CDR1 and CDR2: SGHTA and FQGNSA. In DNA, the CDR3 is TGTGCCAGCAGCTTAGAAGGCGGGAGGGCCGGGTACTTC. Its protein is CASSLEGGRAGYF.

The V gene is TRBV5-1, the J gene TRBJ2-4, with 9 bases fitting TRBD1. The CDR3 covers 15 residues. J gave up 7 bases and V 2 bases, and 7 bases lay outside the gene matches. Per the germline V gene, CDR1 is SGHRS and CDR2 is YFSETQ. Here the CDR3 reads CASSLTGGIGNIQYF. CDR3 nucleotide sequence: TGCGCCAGCAGCTTAACAGGGGGCATCGGGAACATTCAGTACTTC.

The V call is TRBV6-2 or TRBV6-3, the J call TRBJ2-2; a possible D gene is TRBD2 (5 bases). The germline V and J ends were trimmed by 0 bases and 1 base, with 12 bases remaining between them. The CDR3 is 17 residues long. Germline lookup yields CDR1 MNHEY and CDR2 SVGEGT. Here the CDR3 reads CASSYSFGGGNTGELFF. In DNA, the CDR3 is TGTGCCAGCAGTTACTCGTTTGGCGGAGGGAACACCGGGGAGCTGTTTTTT.

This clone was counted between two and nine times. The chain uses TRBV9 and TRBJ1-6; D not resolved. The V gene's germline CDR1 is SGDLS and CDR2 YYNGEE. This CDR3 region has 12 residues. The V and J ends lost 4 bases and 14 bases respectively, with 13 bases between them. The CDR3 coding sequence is TGTGCCAGCAGCCAACCCGCCGGGGCCCTCCACTTT. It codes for CASSQPAGALHF.

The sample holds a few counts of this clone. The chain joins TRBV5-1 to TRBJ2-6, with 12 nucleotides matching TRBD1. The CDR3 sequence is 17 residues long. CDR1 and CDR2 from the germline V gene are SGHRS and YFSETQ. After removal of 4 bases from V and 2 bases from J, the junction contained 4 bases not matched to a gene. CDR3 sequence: CASSQGQGAPGANVLTF. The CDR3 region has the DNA TGCGCCAGCAGCCAGGGACAGGGGGCGCCTGGGGCCAACGTCCTGACTTTC.

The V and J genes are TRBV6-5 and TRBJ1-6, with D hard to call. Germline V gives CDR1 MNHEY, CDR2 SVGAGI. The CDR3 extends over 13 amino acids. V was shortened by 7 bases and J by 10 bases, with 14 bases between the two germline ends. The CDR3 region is CASTGSAASPLHF. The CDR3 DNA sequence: TGTGCCAGCACCGGGAGCGCCGCGTCACCCCTCCACTTT.

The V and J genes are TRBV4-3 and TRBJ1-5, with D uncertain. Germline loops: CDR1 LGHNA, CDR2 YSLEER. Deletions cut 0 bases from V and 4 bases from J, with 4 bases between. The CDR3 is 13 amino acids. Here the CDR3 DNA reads TGCGCCAGCAGCCAAGATATTAATCAGCCCCAGCATTTT. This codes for CASSQDINQPQHF.

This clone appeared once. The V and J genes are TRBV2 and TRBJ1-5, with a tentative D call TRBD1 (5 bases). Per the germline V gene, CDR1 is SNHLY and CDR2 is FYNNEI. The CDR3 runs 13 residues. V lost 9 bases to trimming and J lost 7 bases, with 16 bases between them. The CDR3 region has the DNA TGTGCCAGTGGGACTCAAGAGAGGCAGCCCCAGCATTTT. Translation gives CASGTQERQPQHF.

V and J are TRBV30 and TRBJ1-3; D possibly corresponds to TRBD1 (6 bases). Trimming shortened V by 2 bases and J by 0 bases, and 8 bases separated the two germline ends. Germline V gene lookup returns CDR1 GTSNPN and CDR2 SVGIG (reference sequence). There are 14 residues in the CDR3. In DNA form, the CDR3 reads TGTGCCTGGAGTAGGGGGAGCTCTGGAAACACCATATATTTT. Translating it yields CAWSRGSSGNTIYF. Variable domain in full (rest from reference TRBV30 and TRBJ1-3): SQTIHQWPATLVQPVGSPLSLECTVEGTSNPNLYWYRQAAGRGLQLLFYSVGIGQISSEVPQNLSASRPQDRQFILSSKKLLLSDSGFYLCAWSRGSSGNTIYFGEGSWLTVV.

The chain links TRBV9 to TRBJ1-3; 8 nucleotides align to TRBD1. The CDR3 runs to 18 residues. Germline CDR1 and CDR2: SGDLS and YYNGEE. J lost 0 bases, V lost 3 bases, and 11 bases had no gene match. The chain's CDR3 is CASSATAGTGYSGNTIYF. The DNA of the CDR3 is TGTGCCAGCAGCGCAACGGCCGGGACAGGATACTCTGGAAACACCATATATTTT.

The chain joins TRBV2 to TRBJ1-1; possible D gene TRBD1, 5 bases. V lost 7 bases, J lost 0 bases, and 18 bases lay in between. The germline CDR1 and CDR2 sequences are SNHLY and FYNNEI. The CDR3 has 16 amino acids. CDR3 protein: CASTQFGQGVNTEAFF. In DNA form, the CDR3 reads TGTGCCAGCACTCAATTCGGGCAGGGCGTGAACACTGAAGCTTTCTTT.